The entry below gives a single TCR beta chain sequence along with its context. The antigen is undetermined. These data belong to a study of post-analysis software for immune sequencing data. Looking at the study overall: The disease courses covered relapsing-remitting, secondary progressive and progressive-relapsing multiple sclerosis.

Study outcomes and limitations: Normalized Chao1 diversity was significantly reduced in patients versus controls. Co-batched samples clustered tightly together by F measure.

Carried by the TCR beta cDNA libraries were unique molecular identifiers. TCRdb reanalysed the PCR reads using MiXCR and keeps one entry per CDR3 protein. Found here are 750,000 to 950,000 distinct CDR3 sequences, under 70% of them singletons; the top ten hold approximately 4.2%. This receptor was identified in a girl aged 10-17 years with multiple sclerosis. Sequenced material: blood.

The CDR3 protein is CASRDEGASYNEQFF. The CDR3 DNA follows: TGTGCCAGCAGGGATGAGGGGGCCTCCTACAATGAGCAGTTCTTC. The V and J genes are TRBV5-5 and TRBJ2-1; 7 bases fit TRBD1. Trimming took 5 bases from V and 0 from J; bases not matched to a gene: 5. The CDR3 covers 15 residues. CDR1 is SGHKS, CDR2 YYEKEE, per germline (reference sequence).